This T cell receptor (beta chain) comes out of a study of blood T cell repertoires in COVID-19. Study at large: Both acute and convalescent COVID-19 samples were obtained from the United States, Italy and Spain.

Germline lookup yields CDR1 MGHRA and CDR2 YSYEKL. V lost 4 bases and J 1 base, leaving 11 bases between the germline ends. The CDR3 covers 14 residues. This clone was counted a single time. Per the original methods: The assay estimated nucleated cells by amplifying reference gene primers. Produced via immunoSEQ multiplex PCR; TCRdb's table is partial and in-frame only. For V, J and clone size, that table is used; D and trimming come from the DNA. The sample lists some 140,000 clones; roughly 83% were seen once. J is TRBJ2-7 and V is TRBV4-1; maybe TRBD1 (5 bases). The sequence derives from an elderly woman with acute or convalescent COVID-19. The sample taken for sequencing was peripheral blood. This CDR3 reads CASSLNQGSYEQYF. The CDR3 DNA follows: TGCGCCAGCAGCCTTAACCAGGGTTCCTACGAGCAGTACTTC.